This T cell receptor (beta chain) was retrieved from a study of T cells after yellow fever vaccination. Regarding the study as a whole: Abundant clonotypes from the bulk population could get into FACS-sorted repertoires as contaminants. The booster saw the reappearance of most primary-vaccination clones (roughly 96% CD4, 80% to 90% CD8). Researchers noted that a small share of clonotypes showed up in both CD4 and CD8 compartments.

Germline lookup yields CDR1 ENHRY and CDR2 SYGVKD. This CDR3 is 14 amino acids long. V lost 6 bases and J lost 4; bases outside the gene matches: 8. This clonotype was detected only a few times. Its target is unknown. In making TCR cDNA, 5'RACE template switching added a universal primer site and UMIs to it. TCRdb re-analysed the 5' RACE reads in MiXCR, keeping a single row per CDR3 protein. This sample has fewer than 500,000 distinct CDR3 sequences; around 20% occur once, and the top ten carry over 15%. This TCR derives from a young man who received the YFV17D yellow fever vaccine. This material consisted of PBMCs, taken before the yellow fever booster vaccination. The chain employs TRBV10-3 and TRBJ1-1; 7 nucleotides agree with TRBD1. The CDR3 reads CAIRGTVTGTEAFF. The CDR3 DNA reads TGTGCCATCAGGGGGACAGTTACTGGCACTGAAGCTTTCTTT.